These 17 T cell receptor beta chains came from one sample sequenced in a study of blood T cells in healthy people across ages. Through a sample-barcoded 5' primer and a J-beta primer mix, a second PCR was run for roughly 7 to 11 cycles. TCRdb reprocessed the 5' RACE reads with MiXCR, giving one entry per CDR3 protein. The sample yields about 1.8 million distinct CDR3 sequences, about 49% seen once. The sample taken for sequencing was blood. Receptor source: a woman in her 40s in good health.

This clonotype was counted at least ten times. The V gene is TRBV5-1, the J gene TRBJ2-3; D gene uncertain. This CDR3 region has 11 residues. Trimming left V 6 bases short and J 6 bases short, with 8 bases between. Germline-derived CDR1 and CDR2 are SGHRS and YFSETQ. DNA for the CDR3: TGCGCCAGCACCTCCTCGGATACGCAGTATTTT. It specifies CASTSSDTQYF.

The chain combines TRBV11-1 with TRBJ2-6; 8 nucleotides line up with TRBD1. The CDR3 length is 17 residues. Germline CDR1 and CDR2: SGHAT and FQDESV (reference sequence). V lost 5 bases, J lost 0 bases, and 6 bases stayed unmatched. The CDR3 DNA reads TGTGCCAGCAGCATAGGACAGGGCGGCTCTGGGGCCAACGTCCTGACTTTC. As protein: CASSIGQGGSGANVLTF.

This clonotype was observed a handful of times. The chain couples TRBV18 to TRBJ2-1, with no clear D. The V gene lost 3 bases and the J gene lost 0 bases, with 12 bases spanning the gap. CDR3 length equals 16 residues. Per the germline V gene, CDR1 is KGHSH and CDR2 is LQKENI. Here the CDR3 reads CASSPARISSYNEQFF. CDR3 nucleotide sequence: TGTGCCAGCTCACCGGCTCGGATAAGCTCCTACAATGAGCAGTTCTTC. Full variable domain (outside the CDR3, taken from reference TRBV18 and TRBJ2-1): NAGVMQNPRHLVRRRGQEARLRCSPMKGHSHVYWYRQLPEEGLKFMVYLQKENIIDESGMPKERFSAEFPKEGPSILRIQQVVRGDSAAYFCASSPARISSYNEQFFGPGTRLTVL.

The chain combines TRBV4-2 with TRBJ1-6; 8 bases align to TRBD1. Trimming took 11 bases from V and 9 from J; bases not matched to a gene: 18. The CDR3 has 16 residues. Looked up from germline, CDR1 is LGHNA and CDR2 is YNFKEQ. CDR3 amino acids: CAGTLESGQGGSPLHF. The CDR3 coding sequence is TGTGCCGGCACACTAGAATCTGGACAGGGAGGTTCACCCCTCCACTTT.

J is TRBJ2-5 and V is TRBV7-8; TRBD1 matches 7 bases. Unmatched junction bases numbered 7, after V lost 2 bases and J lost 1 base. CDR1 and CDR2 from the germline V gene are SGHVS and FQNEAQ. This CDR3 has 16 amino acids. The CDR3 loop reads CASSLTGTAGQETQYF. The CDR3 DNA reads TGTGCCAGCAGCTTAACCGGGACAGCTGGCCAAGAGACCCAGTACTTC.

The V call is TRBV7-2, the J call TRBJ1-2; no definite D call. Looked up from germline, CDR1 is SGHTA and CDR2 is FQGNSA. This CDR3 spans 14 amino acids. V was clipped by 5 bases and J by 0 bases, with 10 bases between them. The CDR3 region is CASSAGNSNYGYTF. As DNA, the CDR3 is TGTGCCAGCAGCGCCGGGAACTCTAACTATGGCTACACCTTC.

This clonotype was observed once. V is TRBV29-1 and J is TRBJ2-7; 8 nucleotides match TRBD1. Germline CDR1 is SQVTM and CDR2 is ANQGSEA. CDR3 length: 13 amino acids. J gave up 7 bases and V 4 bases, and 9 bases lay outside the gene matches. This CDR3 reads CSVVSDRVNEQYF. The CDR3 coding sequence is TGCAGCGTTGTCTCGGACAGGGTCAATGAGCAGTACTTC.

The chain joins TRBV6-6 to TRBJ1-2, with a tentative D call TRBD1 (5 bases). CDR1 and CDR2 from the germline V gene are MNHNY and SVGAGI (reference sequence). The CDR3 has 17 residues. V was cut by 2 bases and J by 3 bases, with 19 bases left in between. CDR3 DNA: TGTGCCAGCAGTTACAATCGGGACGGACGATTTGACTATGGCTACACCTTC. Protein product: CASSYNRDGRFDYGYTF.

This chain links TRBV4-3 with TRBJ2-7; perhaps D is TRBD1 or TRBD2 (5 bases each). The CDR3 length is 15 residues. Trimming left V 1 base short and J 5 bases short, with 15 bases between. Per the germline V gene, CDR1 is LGHNA and CDR2 is YSLEER. CDR3 in DNA: TGCGCCAGCAGCCAAGGGGACGGGGAAGCCAACGAGCAGTACTTC. Amino acids: CASSQGDGEANEQYF.

The chain carries TRBV12-3 or TRBV12-4 and TRBJ2-1, with D possibly TRBD2 on 5 matching bases. V lost 5 bases and J 3 bases, leaving 11 bases between the germline ends. The length of the CDR3 is 14 residues. The CDR3 spells CASSPTGFYNEQFF. The CDR3 nucleotides are TGTGCCAGCAGTCCCACGGGGTTCTACAATGAGCAGTTCTTC.

V is TRBV7-2 and J is TRBJ1-2; 9 bases match TRBD1. With V trimmed by 4 bases and J by 1 base, 4 bases remained unmatched. The germline CDR1 and CDR2 sequences are SGHTA and FQGNSA. The CDR3 is 15 residues long. CDR3 sequence reads: CASSSTGGFNYGYTF. The CDR3 nucleotides are TGTGCCAGCAGCTCAACAGGGGGCTTTAACTATGGCTACACCTTC. The full variable domain, rest sourced from reference TRBV7-2 and TRBJ1-2, is GAGVSQSPSNKVTEKGKDVELRCDPISGHTALYWYRQSLGQGLEFLIYFQGNSAPDKSGLPSDRFSAERTGGSVSTLTIQRTQQEDSAVYLCASSSTGGFNYGYTFGSGTRLTVV.

This chain joins TRBV10-3 and TRBJ2-3; perhaps TRBD1 as D (5 bases). Germline V lookup: CDR1 ENHRY, CDR2 SYGVKD. Trimming pared 6 bases from V and 1 base from J, leaving 17 bases between. CDR3 length: 16 residues. This CDR3 reads CAISQPSGYGTDTQYF. DNA of the CDR3: TGTGCCATCAGCCAACCTTCAGGGTACGGCACAGATACGCAGTATTTT.

To note about this clonotype: A single base separates this from a much larger clone, so it may be a read error. The rearrangement joins TRBV10-3 to TRBJ2-1; D not resolved. The CDR3 is made up of 12 amino acids. V was clipped by 0 bases and J by 13 bases, with 10 bases between them. Germline V gene lookup returns CDR1 ENHRY and CDR2 SYGVKD. The CDR3 DNA follows: TGTGCCATCAGTGAGTCAGGAGAGACCCAGTTCTTC. Translating it yields CAISESGETQFF.

CDR3 coding DNA: TGTGCCAGCATGGGACGAGCTGAAGGCCATGAGCAGTTCTTC. It is translated as CASMGRAEGHEQFF. The V call is TRBV27, the J call TRBJ2-1; D possibly matches TRBD1 or TRBD2 (5 bases each). This CDR3 is 14 amino acids long. Germline V gene lookup returns CDR1 MNHEY and CDR2 SMNVEV (reference sequence). V lost 7 bases to trimming and J lost 8 bases, with 18 bases between them.

The chain carries TRBV7-2 and TRBJ1-2; D unresolved. This CDR3 contains 13 residues. The V gene's germline CDR1 is SGHTA and CDR2 FQGNSA. V was pared by 5 bases and J by 1 base, with 8 bases between. The DNA of the CDR3 is TGTGCCAGCAGCCCGGACGTTAACTATGGCTACACCTTC. Translating gives CASSPDVNYGYTF.

The rearrangement links TRBV28 to TRBJ2-3; no clear D gene. Germline V gene sequence: CDR1 MDHEN, CDR2 SYDVKM. V was clipped by 2 bases and J by 4 bases, with 13 bases between them. The length of the CDR3 is 15 residues. The CDR3 DNA reads TGTGCCAGCAGTTTACACACCAGTGGGGCAGATACGCAGTATTTT. As protein: CASSLHTSGADTQYF. The variable domain in full, completed from reference TRBV28 and TRBJ2-3, reads DVKVTQSSRYLVKRTGEKVFLECVQDMDHENMFWYRQDPGLGLRLIYFSYDVKMKEKGDIPEGYSVSREKKERFSLILESASTNQTSMYLCASSLHTSGADTQYFGPGTRLTVL.

This clonotype was picked up one time. The chain links TRBV13 to TRBJ1-2; D unresolved. Germline values: CDR1 PRHDT, CDR2 FYEKMQ (reference sequence). The length of the CDR3 is 15 residues. With 2 bases removed from V and 5 bases from J, the gap between germline ends came to 15 bases. This chain's CDR3 is CASSLRGSPEYGYTF. The CDR3 bases are TGTGCCAGCAGCTTAAGAGGGTCGCCAGAGTATGGCTACACCTTC. The full variable domain, with the rest looked up from reference TRBV13 and TRBJ1-2, is AAGVIQSPRHLIKEKRETATLKCYPIPRHDTVYWYQQGPGQDPQFLISFYEKMQSDKGSIPDRFSAQQFSDYHSELNMSSLELGDSALYFCASSLRGSPEYGYTFGSGTRLTVV.